The 11 T cell receptor beta chains listed next were all sequenced from one sample in a study of shared clonotypes between healthy human individuals. Assay used: immunoSEQ multiplex PCR; TCRdb lists only in-frame clones, some missing. The data contain about 2 million clones, 85% to 95% of them singletons. The sequencing input was naive CD4+ T cells sorted from blood. Subset: CD45RA+ positively selected. These receptors all stem from a man in his late teens or twenties in good health.

The rearrangement joins TRBV30 to TRBJ2-2; maybe TRBD1 (6 bases). This CDR3 spans 16 amino acids. V was shortened by 0 bases and J by 5 bases, with 16 bases between the two germline ends. The germline V gene has CDR1 GTSNPN and CDR2 SVGIG (reference sequence). CDR3 residues: CAWSVLAQGGTGELFF. The CDR3 DNA reads as TGTGCCTGGAGTGTACTTGCACAGGGCGGAACCGGGGAGCTGTTTTTT.

The chain uses TRBV29-1 and TRBJ2-5; 11 nucleotides align to TRBD2. After removal of 6 bases from V and 5 bases from J, the junction contained 11 bases not matched to a gene. Germline assignment: CDR1 SQVTM and CDR2 ANQGSEA. This CDR3 comprises 15 residues. CDR3 loop: CSVPLTSGVPETQYF. CDR3 coding DNA: TGCAGCGTCCCCTTGACTAGCGGGGTTCCCGAGACCCAGTACTTC. Complete variable domain (other parts from reference TRBV29-1 and TRBJ2-5): SAVISQKPSRDICQRGTSLTIQCQVDSQVTMMFWYRQQPGQSLTLIATANQGSEATYESGFVIDKFPISRPNLTFSTLTVSNMSPEDSSIYLCSVPLTSGVPETQYFGPGTRLLVL.

The rearrangement joins TRBV4-1 to TRBJ2-7, with 9 bases identical to TRBD1. Germline CDR1 is MGHRA and CDR2 is YSYEKL. CDR3 length equals 16 residues. With 4 bases clipped from V and 2 bases from J, the junction kept 9 bases outside the gene matches. This CDR3 reads CASSPTSGTGPYEQYF. CDR3 nucleotides: TGCGCCAGCAGCCCAACCTCCGGGACAGGGCCCTACGAGCAGTACTTC.

As concerns this clone: Since a much larger clone is just one base distant, this may be a read error. The same CDR3 also results from other DNA sequences found in this sample. The chain employs TRBV6-5 and TRBJ2-5; D gene ambiguous. This CDR3 spans 11 amino acids. The germline V and J ends were trimmed by 4 bases and 1 base, with 1 base remaining between them. Germline CDR1 reads MNHEY; CDR2 reads SVGAGI. DNA of the CDR3: TGTGCCAGCAGTTCCCAAGAGACCCAGTACTTC. Translated, it gives CASSSQETQYF.

The sample holds one count of this clone. V is TRBV27 and J is TRBJ2-7; 9 nucleotides align to TRBD2. Germline CDR1 and CDR2: MNHEY and SMNVEV (reference sequence). Trimming took 4 bases from V and 3 from J; bases not matched to a gene: 7. This CDR3 contains 15 residues. The CDR3 DNA is TGTGCCAGCAGTTCCGTAGCGGGAGAGGGCTACGAGCAGTACTTC. Amino acid sequence: CASSSVAGEGYEQYF.

The gene calls are TRBV7-9 and TRBJ1-1; possibly TRBD1 for D (5 bases). The V gene lost 0 bases and the J gene lost 1 base, with 9 bases spanning the gap. Germline V CDR1 and CDR2: SEHNR, FQNEAQ (reference sequence). CDR3 length: 15 amino acids. The DNA of the CDR3 is TGTGCCAGCAGCTTAGCCGTGGGACGGAACACTGAAGCTTTCTTT. This encodes CASSLAVGRNTEAFF.

J is TRBJ2-7 and V is TRBV6-1, with 9 bases fitting TRBD1. The CDR3 consists of 14 residues. Germline-derived CDR1 and CDR2 are MNHNS and SASEGT. V shed 7 bases, J shed 2 bases, and the junction held 6 bases outside the gene matches. The chain's CDR3 is CASILTGGTYEQYF. DNA of the CDR3: TGTGCCAGCATCCTAACAGGGGGCACCTACGAGCAGTACTTC.

Turning to this clone: Other DNA sequences of this sample code for an identical CDR3. This chain links TRBV18 with TRBJ2-1; 14 bases fit TRBD2. V dropped 3 bases and J dropped 4; count of bases not matched to a gene: 8. The germline V gene encodes CDR1 KGHSH and CDR2 LQKENI. This CDR3 region has 18 residues. CDR3 sequence: CASSPRGLAGVSYNEQFF. The CDR3, as DNA: TGTGCCAGCTCACCCCGGGGACTAGCGGGGGTGTCGTACAATGAGCAGTTCTTC.

This chain uses TRBV7-2 with TRBJ1-1; 9 nucleotides match TRBD1. The CDR3 is 12 residues long. Germline CDR1 is SGHTA and CDR2 is FQGNSA. V shed 3 bases and J 10 bases; nucleotides not matched to a gene: 3. Here the CDR3 DNA reads TGTGCCAGCAGCTTTTTGGACAGGGGAGCTTTCTTT. Translation: CASSFLDRGAFF.

J is TRBJ1-5 and V is TRBV6-1, with 8 nucleotides matching TRBD1. The ends lost 4 bases at V and 7 bases at J; junction bases unmatched: 9. The CDR3 length is 15 residues. Germline V lookup: CDR1 MNHNS, CDR2 SASEGT. CDR3 protein: CASSGAGTGGQPQHF. The CDR3 nucleotides read TGTGCCAGCAGTGGGGCCGGGACAGGAGGCCAGCCCCAGCATTTT.

The J gene is TRBJ2-1, the V gene TRBV28; TRBD1 aligns across 8 bases. Germline CDR1 MDHEN, CDR2 SYDVKM. Losses at the gene ends were 5 bases for V and 0 bases for J; bases not matched to a gene: 3. This CDR3 is 15 amino acids long. Here the CDR3 reads CASSPGQGSYNEQFF. The CDR3 nucleotides read TGTGCCAGCAGTCCCGGACAGGGCTCCTACAATGAGCAGTTCTTC.